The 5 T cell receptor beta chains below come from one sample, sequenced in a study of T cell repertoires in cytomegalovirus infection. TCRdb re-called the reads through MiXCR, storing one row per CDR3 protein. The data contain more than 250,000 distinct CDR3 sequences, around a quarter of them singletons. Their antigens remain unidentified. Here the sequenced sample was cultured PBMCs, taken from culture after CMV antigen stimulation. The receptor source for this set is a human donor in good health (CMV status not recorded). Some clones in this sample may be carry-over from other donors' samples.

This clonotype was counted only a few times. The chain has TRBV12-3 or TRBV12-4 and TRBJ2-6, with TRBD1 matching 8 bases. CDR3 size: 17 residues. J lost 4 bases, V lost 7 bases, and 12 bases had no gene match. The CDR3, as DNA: TGTGCCAGCACCAGAACGGGACAGGTGCGAGGGGCCAACGTCCTGACTTTC. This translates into CASTRTGQVRGANVLTF.

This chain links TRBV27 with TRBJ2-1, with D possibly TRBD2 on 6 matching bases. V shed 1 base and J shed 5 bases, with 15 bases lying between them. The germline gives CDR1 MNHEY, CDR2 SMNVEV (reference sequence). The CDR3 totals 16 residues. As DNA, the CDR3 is TGTGCCAGCAGTTTATTACCTAGCGAGCTCCACAATGAGCAGTTCTTC. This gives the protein CASSLLPSELHNEQFF.

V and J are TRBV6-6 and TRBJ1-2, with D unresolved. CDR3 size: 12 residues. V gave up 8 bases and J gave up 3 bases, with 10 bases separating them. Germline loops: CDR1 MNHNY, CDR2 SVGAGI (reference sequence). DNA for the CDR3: TGTGCCAGCGGAGACGAGGACTATGGCTACACCTTC. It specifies CASGDEDYGYTF.

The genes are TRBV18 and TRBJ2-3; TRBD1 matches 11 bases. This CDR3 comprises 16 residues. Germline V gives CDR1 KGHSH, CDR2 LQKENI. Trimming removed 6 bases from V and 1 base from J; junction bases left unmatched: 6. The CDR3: CASSRTGGDRTDTQYF. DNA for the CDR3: TGTGCCAGCTCTCGGACAGGGGGCGACCGCACAGATACGCAGTATTTT.

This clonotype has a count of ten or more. CDR3 DNA: TGTGCCAGCAGTTATGGGCCGAAGGGGCAAAAAAACATTCAGTACTTC. Its translation: CASSYGPKGQKNIQYF. The J gene is TRBJ2-4, the V gene TRBV7-3; tentative D call: TRBD1 (5 bases). CDR3 length: 16 amino acids. Germline CDR1 and CDR2: SGHTA and FQGTGA. V lost 6 bases and J lost 4, with 19 bases in between.